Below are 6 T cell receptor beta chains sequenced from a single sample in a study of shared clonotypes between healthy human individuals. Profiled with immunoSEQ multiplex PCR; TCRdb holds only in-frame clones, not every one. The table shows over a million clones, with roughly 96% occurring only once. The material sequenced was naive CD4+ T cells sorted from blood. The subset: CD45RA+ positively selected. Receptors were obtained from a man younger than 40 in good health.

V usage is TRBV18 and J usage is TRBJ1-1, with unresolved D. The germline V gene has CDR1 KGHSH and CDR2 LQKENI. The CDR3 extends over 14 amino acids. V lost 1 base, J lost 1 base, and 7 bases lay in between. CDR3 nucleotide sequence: TGTGCCAGCTCACCACTGACCGCGAACACTGAAGCTTTCTTT. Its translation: CASSPLTANTEAFF.

For the CDR3, the DNA is TGCAGCGTTGAAATCGGCGGGACGTACGAGCAGTACTTC. This codes for CSVEIGGTYEQYF. The chain joins TRBV29-1 to TRBJ2-7, with D maybe TRBD2 (6 bases). This CDR3 has 13 amino acids. Trimming stripped 2 bases from V and 4 bases from J, with 12 bases between. Germline V lookup: CDR1 SQVTM, CDR2 ANQGSEA.

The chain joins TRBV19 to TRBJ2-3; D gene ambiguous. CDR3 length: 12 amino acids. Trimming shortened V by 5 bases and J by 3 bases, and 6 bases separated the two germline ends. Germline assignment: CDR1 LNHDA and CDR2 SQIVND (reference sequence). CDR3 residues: CASSQRTDTQYF. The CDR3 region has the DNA TGTGCCAGTAGTCAACGGACAGATACGCAGTATTTT. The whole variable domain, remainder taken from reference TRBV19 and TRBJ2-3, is DGGITQSPKYLFRKEGQNVTLSCEQNLNHDAMYWYRQDPGQGLRLIYYSQIVNDFQKGDIAEGYSVSREKKESFPLTVTSAQKNPTAFYLCASSQRTDTQYFGPGTRLTVL.

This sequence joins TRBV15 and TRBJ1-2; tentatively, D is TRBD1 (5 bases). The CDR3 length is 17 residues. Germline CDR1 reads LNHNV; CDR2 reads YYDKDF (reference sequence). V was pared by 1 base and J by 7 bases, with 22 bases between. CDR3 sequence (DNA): TGTGCCACCAGCAGAGCGAATTACCGGGACGGCCGAACTGGCTACACCTTC. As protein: CATSRANYRDGRTGYTF.

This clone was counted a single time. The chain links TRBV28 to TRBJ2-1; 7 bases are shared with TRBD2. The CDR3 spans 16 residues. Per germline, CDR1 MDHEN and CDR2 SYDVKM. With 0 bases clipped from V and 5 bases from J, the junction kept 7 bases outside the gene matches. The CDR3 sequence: CASSLWGQRDHNEQFF. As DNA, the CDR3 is TGTGCCAGCAGTTTATGGGGCCAGCGGGATCACAATGAGCAGTTCTTC.

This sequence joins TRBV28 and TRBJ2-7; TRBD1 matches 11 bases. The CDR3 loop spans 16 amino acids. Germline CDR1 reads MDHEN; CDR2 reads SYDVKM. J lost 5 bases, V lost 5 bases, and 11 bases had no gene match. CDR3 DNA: TGTGCCAGCAGTCCTCCACGTTGGACAGGGGGCGACGAGCAGTACTTC. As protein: CASSPPRWTGGDEQYF.